This T cell receptor (beta chain) was identified in a study of OX40 agonist ivuxolimab in advanced cancers. For the study at large: Ivuxolimab, an agonistic anti-OX40 (CD134) antibody, was given to patients.

J gave up 5 bases and V 4 bases, and 4 bases lay outside the gene matches. The CDR3 has 14 amino acids. Germline-derived CDR1 and CDR2 are SEHNR and FQNEAQ (reference sequence). Note on this clone: What it binds is not known.

Sequencing used immunoSEQ multiplex PCR; TCRdb keeps in-frame clones, though not all of them. The sample shows roughly 60,000 clones, roughly 90% of them seen only once. Study results and caveats: Relative to CD4+, CD8+ T cells held more expanded clones on average. Among the lowest levels of clonal expansion were found in partial responders at 0.1-3.0 mg/kg. Some patients who did not respond also had low normalized T-cell clonal expansion.

The genes are TRBV7-9 and TRBJ2-5; 10 bases match TRBD2. The TCR comes from an adult with an advanced solid tumor such as melanoma, head and neck, liver or kidney cancer. The source was CD4+ or CD8+ T cells sorted from blood, collected in a trial of the OX40 agonist ivuxolimab. CDR3: CASSSGTSVETQYF. CDR3 bases: TGTGCCAGCAGCTCTGGGACTAGCGTGGAGACCCAGTACTTC.